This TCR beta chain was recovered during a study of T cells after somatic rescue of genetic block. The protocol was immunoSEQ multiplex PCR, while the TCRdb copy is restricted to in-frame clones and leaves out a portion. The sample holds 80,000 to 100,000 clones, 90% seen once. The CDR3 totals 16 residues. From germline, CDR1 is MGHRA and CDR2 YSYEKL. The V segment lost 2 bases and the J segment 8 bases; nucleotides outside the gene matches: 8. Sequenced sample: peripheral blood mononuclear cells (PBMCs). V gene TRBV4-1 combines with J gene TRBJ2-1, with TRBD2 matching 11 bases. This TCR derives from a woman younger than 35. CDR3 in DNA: TGCGCCAGCAGCCAACCGGGACTAGCGGAGGGGCATGAGCAGTTCTTC. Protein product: CASSQPGLAEGHEQFF.